Reported below is one T cell receptor beta chain. It lacks a known antigen. No clone much larger than this one lies a single base away; base qualities are absent. Read against the paper, the sample's time point label means: baseline before first vaccination. The vaccinee samples were drawn from two UK trials, COV001 and COV002, one of which was a single-blind randomized controlled phase 2/3 trial testing AZD1222 (ChAdOx1 nCoV-19) in healthy adults. For TCRbeta chain sequencing, PBMC samples were collected from trial participants at day 0 and at day 28 after the second dose. The CDR3 regions of human TCRbeta chains were analyzed by immunosequencing. Concerning the study's data processing: TCRs in the repertoires were compared against a reference library of SARS-CoV-2-specific TCRs that had been generated with the MIRA antigen-specificity platform. Breadth meant the fraction of unique TCRs that were SARS-CoV-2-associated, whereas depth meant the fraction of total T cells that were SARS-CoV-2-associated. Using the MIRA data, every spike-specific TCR was mapped to the spike region that the TCR reacted to and assigned to either a CD4 or a CD8 class. Log10-transformed breadth and depth values were compared by one-way ANOVA with Sidak's multiple comparisons tests. Here the immuneACCESS table is served through TCRdb, limited to in-frame sequences with V and J called. Missing clones are a known gap in these copies; in checked studies unresolved V genes cover under half, and the rest lacks a known reason. The D gene and trimming were derived from the DNA, and the V and J assignments and clone size from that table. In this sample the table shows about 99,000 clones, around 89% of which occur a single time. Jointly, the top ten make up about 19% of the sample.

The entry originates in a study of T cell responses to AZD1222 COVID-19 vaccine (dated by TCRdb to the early 2020s). As for the study more broadly: Because spike-specific TCR depth and breadth did not differ between the two schedules, AZD1222 recipients who got a second dose at roughly 4 weeks were pooled with those who got a second dose at roughly 12 weeks. A total of 233 trial participants underwent TCR sequencing, of whom roughly 210 received two doses of AZD1222 and 26 received two doses of the MenACWY control vaccine. Enrollment into the trials was organized by age into subgroups of 18-55, 56-69 and 70-plus years, and those subgroups contained approximately 150, 30 and 60 TCR-sequenced participants, respectively. What the work shows at the level of the full study, not this receptor alone: No day 14 peak-response samples were available, so repertoires were characterized only after the peak T cell response. CD4 TCRs associated with the vaccine covered the entire spike protein, and the dominant responses were in regions 160-218 and 743-854. Participants were mostly white British and included more females than males, and it was suggested by the authors that clonal diversity may have been underestimated. Reportedly, close to half of the unique spike-specific TCRs recognized epitopes lying outside the regions that are mutated in the B.1.351 and B.1.1.7 variants. Spike-specific TCR breadth and depth rose significantly after two AZD1222 doses compared with day 0 and with MenACWY recipients. In the small 56-69-year group, the increase in depth fell short of significance, most likely because of low power. Conclusions about previously exposed vaccinees were limited because only five to seven AZD1222 recipients were SARS-CoV-2 seropositive at baseline.

The germline V gene supplies CDR1 SGHNT and CDR2 YENEEA. V ends up 1 base short and J 7 bases short, with an unmatched junction base count of 15. The CDR3 numbers 19 residues from cysteine through phenylalanine. Only the CDR3 DNA stays, 57 bases, in frame from base 1. This sequence uses TRBV11-3 and TRBJ2-3; the central 12 bases match TRBD2. Sequencing was performed on peripheral blood, taken on day 0 of AZD1222 vaccination. The sequence came from an adult in good health. The CDR3: CASSLVAPSTSGGPNTQYF. At the DNA level, the sequence is TGTGCCAGCAGCTTAGTAGCCCCCTCAACTAGCGGGGGGCCTAATACGCAGTATTTT.